What follows are 15 T cell receptor beta chains derived from one specimen sequenced in a study of cytomegalovirus exposure and HLA in healthy donors. The study ran its PCR with 60 Vbeta and 13 Jbeta primers. The table came from immunoSEQ multiplex PCR; TCRdb's copy has only in-frame clones and leaves some out. Its listing shows about 200,000 clones. The sample consisted of PBMCs. The origin of the receptors is a girl aged 2-10 years in good health and CMV-seropositive.

The J gene is TRBJ2-7, the V gene TRBV11-2; 9 positions agree with TRBD1. Germline lookup yields CDR1 SGHAT and CDR2 FQNNGV. The trim removed 5 bases at V and 5 bases at J, leaving 10 bases unmatched. CDR3 length equals 15 residues. The CDR3 DNA follows: TGTGCCAGCAGCGACCGGGACAGGGTAGATCACGAGCAGTACTTC. This gives the protein CASSDRDRVDHEQYF.

This sequence joins TRBV15 and TRBJ2-1; 8 bases map to TRBD1. Germline V gene sequence: CDR1 LNHNV, CDR2 YYDKDF (reference sequence). The CDR3 totals 16 residues. Losses at the gene ends were 5 bases for V and 7 bases for J; bases not matched to a gene: 13. The CDR3 bases are TGTGCCACCAGCGGAGGACAGGGCATGAGACGGAATGAGCAGTTCTTC. This codes for CATSGGQGMRRNEQFF.

This rearrangement joins TRBV5-4 to TRBJ2-5; D is ambiguous. Per germline, CDR1 SGHNT and CDR2 YYREEE (reference sequence). V was pared by 0 bases and J by 5 bases, with 11 bases between. The CDR3 is made up of 14 amino acids. CDR3 protein: CASSLGSPRETQYF. Here the CDR3 DNA reads TGTGCCAGCAGCTTGGGGTCCCCCAGGGAGACCCAGTACTTC.

The V call is TRBV5-1, the J call TRBJ2-7, with 10 bases fitting TRBD2. The V and J ends lost 1 base and 1 base, in that order; junction bases with no gene match: 5. This CDR3 has 16 residues. Germline V gene sequence: CDR1 SGHRS, CDR2 YFSETQ. CDR3 DNA sequence: TGCGCCAGCAGCTTGTCCCCGGGACTAGCGTCCTACGAGCAGTACTTC. Encoded protein: CASSLSPGLASYEQYF.

The chain employs TRBV9 and TRBJ1-2; D is ambiguous. Germline V lookup: CDR1 SGDLS, CDR2 YYNGEE. V dropped 0 bases and J dropped 7 bases, with 7 bases sitting between them. The CDR3 runs 12 residues. This CDR3 reads CASSVEGSGYTF. In nucleotides, the CDR3 is TGTGCCAGCAGCGTAGAAGGGAGTGGCTACACCTTC.

The rearrangement uses TRBV7-3 and TRBJ1-1, with unresolved D. This CDR3 has 14 amino acids. Germline V gene sequence: CDR1 SGHTA, CDR2 FQGTGA. Trimming pared 5 bases from V and 1 base from J, leaving 11 bases between. In DNA, the CDR3 is TGTGCCAGCAGCGGTACCGGAGGGAACACTGAAGCTTTCTTT. Its translation is CASSGTGGNTEAFF. The full variable domain, with the rest looked up from reference TRBV7-3 and TRBJ1-1, is GAGVSQTPSNKVTEKGKYVELRCDPISGHTALYWYRQSLGQGPEFLIYFQGTGAADDSGLPNDRFFAVRPEGSVSTLKIQRTERGDSAVYLCASSGTGGNTEAFFGQGTRLTVV.

This chain joins TRBV27 and TRBJ2-4; a possible D gene is TRBD1 (6 bases). The CDR3 consists of 12 residues. CDR1 is MNHEY and CDR2 is SMNVEV in the germline V gene (reference sequence). The ends were cut back, 5 bases at V and 11 bases at J, with 13 bases in the middle. The CDR3 DNA sequence: TGTGCCAGCAGTGCAAGTAGGGGGTTTCAGTACTTC. This gives the protein CASSASRGFQYF.

The CDR3 loop is CASSMEGGRENYGYTF. The CDR3 coding sequence is TGTGCCAGCAGCATGGAAGGGGGCCGAGAGAACTATGGCTACACCTTC. The chain links TRBV7-9 to TRBJ1-2, with 7 bases that match TRBD1. V was clipped by 5 bases and J by 2 bases; unmatched bases: 11. This CDR3 has 16 residues. CDR1 is SEHNR, CDR2 FQNEAQ, per germline (reference sequence).

CDR3 sequence: CASSLGTGEFTDTQYF. Here the CDR3 DNA reads TGTGCCAGCAGCTTGGGGACAGGGGAGTTCACAGATACGCAGTATTTT. The chain joins TRBV5-8 to TRBJ2-3; TRBD1 agrees at 9 bases. After removal of 0 bases from V and 2 bases from J, the junction contained 4 bases not matched to a gene. CDR3 length: 16 amino acids. Per germline, CDR1 SGHTS and CDR2 YDEGEE.

The CDR3 DNA follows: TGTGCCAGCAGTGAAAGCCGGGTTAGCGAGCAGTACTTC. Translated, it gives CASSESRVSEQYF. V usage is TRBV6-4 and J usage is TRBJ2-7; D uncertain. Germline assignment: CDR1 MRHNA and CDR2 SNTAGT. Between the trimmed V and J ends, which lost 3 bases and 6 bases, there was a span of 12 bases. The CDR3 runs to 13 residues.

This rearrangement joins TRBV6-5 to TRBJ2-4, with 7 bases fitting TRBD2. Germline V gene lookup returns CDR1 MNHEY and CDR2 SVGAGI. Trimming cost V 2 bases and J 3 bases; bases outside gene matches: 1. This CDR3 has 14 amino acids. The CDR3: CASSYRGDKNIQYF. The CDR3 nucleotides read TGTGCCAGCAGTTACCGGGGGGACAAAAACATTCAGTACTTC.

This chain connects TRBV6-5 to TRBJ2-1, with 10 bases identical to TRBD2. There are 16 residues in the CDR3. J gave up 7 bases and V 2 bases, and 8 bases lay outside the gene matches. Germline CDR1 and CDR2: MNHEY and SVGAGI. Written as DNA, the CDR3 is TGTGCCAGCAGTTACATCCCTCCGACTAGCGGGAATGAGCAGTTCTTC. It codes for CASSYIPPTSGNEQFF.

The chain couples TRBV5-1 to TRBJ2-1; D remains ambiguous. Trimming took off 3 bases at V and 2 bases at J, with 6 bases between the two ends. Per germline, CDR1 SGHRS and CDR2 YFSETQ. This CDR3 region has 13 residues. The DNA for the CDR3 is TGCGCCAGCAGCTCCCGGGCCTACAATGAGCAGTTCTTC. Its protein product is CASSSRAYNEQFF.

This chain joins TRBV7-2 and TRBJ2-5; D perhaps matches TRBD2 (6 bases). Looked up from germline, CDR1 is SGHTA and CDR2 is FQGNSA. The CDR3 length is 17 residues. The V gene lost 5 bases and the J gene lost 1 base, with 20 bases spanning the gap. The CDR3 loop is CASSPSRGAQTQETQYF. The DNA of the CDR3 is TGTGCCAGCAGCCCCAGCCGCGGGGCACAAACCCAAGAGACCCAGTACTTC. Variable domain in full (rest from reference TRBV7-2 and TRBJ2-5): GAGVSQSPSNKVTEKGKDVELRCDPISGHTALYWYRQSLGQGLEFLIYFQGNSAPDKSGLPSDRFSAERTGGSVSTLTIQRTQQEDSAVYLCASSPSRGAQTQETQYFGPGTRLLVL.

V and J are TRBV2 and TRBJ2-7; the match to TRBD2 covers 9 bases. The V and J ends lost 7 bases and 4 bases, in that order; junction bases with no gene match: 2. There are 12 residues in the CDR3. Germline CDR1 reads SNHLY; CDR2 reads FYNNEI. The CDR3, as DNA: TGTGCCAGCACTAGCGGGATTTACGAGCAGTACTTC. Residues: CASTSGIYEQYF.